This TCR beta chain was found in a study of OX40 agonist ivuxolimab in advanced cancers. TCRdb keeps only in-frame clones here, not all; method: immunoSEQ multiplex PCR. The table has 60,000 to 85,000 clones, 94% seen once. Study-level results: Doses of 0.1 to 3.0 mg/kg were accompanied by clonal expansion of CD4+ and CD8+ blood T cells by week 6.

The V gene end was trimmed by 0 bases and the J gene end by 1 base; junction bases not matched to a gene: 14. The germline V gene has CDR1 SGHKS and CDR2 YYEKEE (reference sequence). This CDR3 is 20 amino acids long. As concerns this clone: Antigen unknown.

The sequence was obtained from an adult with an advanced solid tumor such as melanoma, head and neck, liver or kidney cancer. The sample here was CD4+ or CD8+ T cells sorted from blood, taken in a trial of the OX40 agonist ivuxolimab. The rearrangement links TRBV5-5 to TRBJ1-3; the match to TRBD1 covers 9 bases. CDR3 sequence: CASSLGGQGPFLASGNTIYF. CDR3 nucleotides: TGTGCCAGCAGCTTGGGGGGACAGGGACCATTCCTAGCTTCTGGAAACACCATATATTTT.